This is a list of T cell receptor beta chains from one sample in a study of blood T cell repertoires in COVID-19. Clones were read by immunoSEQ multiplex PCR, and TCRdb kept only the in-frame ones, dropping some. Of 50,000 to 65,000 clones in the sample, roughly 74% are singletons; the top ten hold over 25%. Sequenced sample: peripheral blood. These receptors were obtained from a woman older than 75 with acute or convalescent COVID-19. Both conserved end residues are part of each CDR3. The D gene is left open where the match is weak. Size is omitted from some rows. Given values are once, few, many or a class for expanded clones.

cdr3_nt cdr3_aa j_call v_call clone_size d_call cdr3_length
TGTGCCAGTACCTGGGACAGGGCATATGGCTACACCTTC CASTWDRAYGYTF TRBJ1-2 TRBV19 few TRBD1 13
TGTGCCAGCAGCAGTACTCTCTACGAGCAGTACTTC CASSSTLYEQYF TRBJ2-7 TRBV6-2/TRBV6-3 NA NA 12
TGTGCCAGCAGTGACTCGAGTAGCCCCGGGGAGCTGTTTTTT CASSDSSSPGELFF TRBJ2-2 TRBV6-4 NA NA 14
TGTGCCAGCAGTGATAGACAGCCCCAGCATTTT CASSDRQPQHF TRBJ1-5 TRBV6-1 NA NA 11
TGTGCCACCAGTGATCGGACTAGCGGAGACCTTATCTATGAGCAGTTCTTC CATSDRTSGDLIYEQFF TRBJ2-1 TRBV24-1 NA TRBD2 17
TGTGCCAGCAGTTCCTTAGACAGCAACACTGAAGCTTTCTTT CASSSLDSNTEAFF TRBJ1-1 TRBV6-2/TRBV6-3 NA NA 14
TGTGCCAGCAGCGTCAGGACTAGCGGGTCTTGGGATACGCAGTATTTT CASSVRTSGSWDTQYF TRBJ2-3 TRBV9 NA TRBD2 16
TGTGCCAGCACAACTAGTTCCTCCTACAATGAGCAGTTCTTC CASTTSSSYNEQFF TRBJ2-1 TRBV27 once NA 14
TGTGCCAGTACTGTGGGTGGAGTCTACAATGAGCAGTTCTTC CASTVGGVYNEQFF TRBJ2-1 TRBV19 once NA 14
TGTGCCAGCAGCTCGGTGCGACAGGGGCAAGAGACCCAGTACTTC CASSSVRQGQETQYF TRBJ2-5 TRBV7-2 NA TRBD1 15
TGCGCCAGCAGCTCGGTGGGGCAGCACACAGATACGCAGTATTTT CASSSVGQHTDTQYF TRBJ2-3 TRBV5-1 few NA 15
TGTGCCAGCAGTCCCCTCCGTGGGGGGACTGGAAACACCATATATTTT CASSPLRGGTGNTIYF TRBJ1-3 TRBV6-2/TRBV6-3 NA NA 16
TGTGCCAGCAGTTTCAGTCAGGGGATGAGCAATCAGCCCCAGCATTTT CASSFSQGMSNQPQHF TRBJ1-5 TRBV28 NA NA 16